Listed below are T cell receptor beta chains from one sample, sequenced in a study of cytomegalovirus exposure and HLA in healthy donors. TCRdb's table, derived via immunoSEQ multiplex PCR, lists solely in-frame clones and lacks some. Among around 150,000 clones, roughly 73% were seen once, and the ten largest hold roughly 7.1%. The sequenced material came from PBMCs. The receptors were gathered from a woman aged 40-49 years in good health and CMV-seropositive. CDR3s include the opening cysteine and the closing phenylalanine or tryptophan. A D gene is named only where the DNA matches it firmly. Only some rows state a clone size, as once, few, many or a class for expanded clones.

>-|TRBD2|TRBJ2-2|TRBV27
CASSLLAGGGNTGELFF
TGTGCCAGCAGTTTGCTAGCGGGAGGAGGGAACACCGGGGAGCTGTTTTTT
>-|TRBD2|TRBJ2-1|TRBV29-1
CSVATSGRAHNEQFF
TGCAGCGTTGCAACTAGCGGGAGGGCCCACAATGAGCAGTTCTTC
>-|-|TRBJ2-6|TRBV6-6
CASSVQGSGANVLTF
TGTGCCAGCAGTGTCCAGGGCTCTGGGGCCAACGTCCTGACTTTC
>-|TRBD2|TRBJ2-3|TRBV10-3
CAISGLAGASTDTQYF
TGTGCCATCAGTGGACTAGCGGGGGCTAGCACAGATACGCAGTATTTT
>-|TRBD1|TRBJ1-1|TRBV5-6
CASSRDRGNTEAFF
TGTGCCAGCAGCCGTGACAGGGGGAACACTGAAGCTTTCTTT
>-|-|TRBJ2-3|TRBV10-1
CASSEYRGSTQYF
TGCGCCAGCAGTGAGTATCGTGGCTCTACGCAGTATTTT
>-|TRBD1|TRBJ1-2|TRBV30
CAWSVRGQDGYTF
TGTGCCTGGAGTGTAAGGGGGCAGGATGGCTACACCTTC
>-|-|TRBJ1-1|TRBV6-5
CASSTLRGTEAFF
TGTGCCAGCAGCACTCTTAGGGGCACTGAAGCTTTCTTT
>-|TRBD1|TRBJ1-1|TRBV18
CASSPGQLNTEAFF
TGTGCCAGCTCACCGGGACAGTTGAACACTGAAGCTTTCTTT
>-|-|TRBJ1-1|TRBV19
CASSMGLYTEAFF
TGTGCCAGTAGTATGGGACTGTACACTGAAGCTTTCTTT
>-|-|TRBJ2-1|TRBV2
CASNGQGSGNEQFF
TGTGCCAGCAATGGGCAGGGGTCGGGCAATGAGCAGTTCTTC
>-|TRBD2|TRBJ2-1|TRBV11-3
CASSLETSGSGNEQFF
TGTGCCAGCAGCTTAGAGACTAGCGGGAGTGGAAATGAGCAGTTCTTC
>few|-|TRBJ2-1|TRBV7-3
CASSLTGVEQFF
TGTGCCAGCAGCCTTACCGGGGTCGAGCAGTTCTTC
>few|TRBD2|TRBJ2-1|TRBV7-3
CASSAAGGPYNEQFF
TGTGCCAGCAGTGCAGCGGGAGGGCCCTACAATGAGCAGTTCTTC
>-|TRBD2|TRBJ2-5|TRBV6-6
CASRETSGETQYF
TGTGCCAGCAGGGAAACTAGCGGGGAGACCCAGTACTTC
>-|TRBD1|TRBJ2-7|TRBV7-9
CASSRDRGGEQYF
TGTGCCAGCAGCCGCGACAGGGGGGGCGAGCAGTACTTC
>few|TRBD2|TRBJ2-1|TRBV4-2
CASSQGLAGDNEQFF
TGTGCCAGCAGCCAAGGTCTAGCGGGAGACAATGAGCAGTTCTTC
>-|TRBD2|TRBJ2-7|TRBV7-8
CASSLDKRTSGRVGTYEQYF
TGTGCCAGCAGCTTAGATAAGAGGACTAGCGGGAGGGTCGGAACCTACGAGCAGTACTTC
>-|-|TRBJ1-2|TRBV19
CASSPPPGTGNDGYTF
TGTGCCAGTAGTCCCCCTCCCGGAACAGGGAATGATGGCTACACCTTC
>-|-|TRBJ1-2|TRBV7-9
CASSLELEYGYTF
TGTGCCAGCAGCTTAGAACTGGAGTATGGCTACACCTTC
>once|TRBD2|TRBJ2-2|TRBV7-2
CASSPGRPGELFF
TGTGCCAGCAGTCCCGGGAGGCCCGGGGAGCTGTTTTTT
>-|TRBD2|TRBJ2-1|TRBV6-4
CASRQTSGSANEQFF
TGTGCCAGCAGACAGACTAGCGGGAGCGCAAATGAGCAGTTCTTC
>-|-|TRBJ1-5|TRBV27
CASSSQGSLRNQPQHF
TGTGCCAGCAGTTCCCAGGGGTCCCTGCGCAATCAGCCCCAGCATTTT
>-|TRBD2|TRBJ2-1|TRBV7-9
CASSLGSGRYNEQFF
TGTGCCAGCAGCTTAGGGAGCGGGAGATACAATGAGCAGTTCTTC
>-|-|TRBJ1-5|TRBV28
CASRFTGNGQPQHF
TGTGCCAGCAGGTTTACAGGGAATGGTCAGCCCCAGCATTTT
>once|-|TRBJ1-2|TRBV27
CASSPYGGSYGYTF
TGTGCCAGCAGTCCCTACGGGGGAAGCTATGGCTACACCTTC
>-|-|TRBJ2-7|TRBV9
CASSVSHNAYEQYF
TGTGCCAGCAGCGTATCCCACAACGCCTACGAGCAGTACTTC
>-|TRBD1|TRBJ2-3|TRBV15
CATSRARGRDTQYF
TGTGCCACCAGCAGAGCCAGGGGGCGAGATACGCAGTATTTT
>-|-|TRBJ2-2|TRBV7-2
CASSLAARNTGELFF
TGTGCCAGCAGCTTAGCAGCTAGAAACACCGGGGAGCTGTTTTTT
>-|TRBD2|TRBJ2-1|TRBV25-1
CASSASGRVYNEQFF
TGTGCCAGCAGTGCCAGCGGGAGAGTTTACAATGAGCAGTTCTTC
>-|TRBD1|TRBJ1-1|TRBV28
CASRTGPSPLNTEAFF
TGTGCCAGCAGGACAGGGCCCTCGCCCCTGAACACTGAAGCTTTCTTT
>-|TRBD1|TRBJ2-3|TRBV7-6
CASSSRQGSTDTQYF
TGTGCCAGCAGCTCCAGACAGGGAAGCACAGATACGCAGTATTTT
>-|-|TRBJ1-4|TRBV5-4
CASSLLTDEKLFF
TGTGCCAGCAGCTTGCTGACAGATGAAAAACTGTTTTTT
>-|-|TRBJ2-3|TRBV29-1
CSVLIAGPGTDTQYF
TGCAGCGTTCTAATCGCAGGGCCGGGCACAGATACGCAGTATTTT
>-|TRBD2|TRBJ2-5|TRBV28
CASTGLAGVWPKQETQYF
TGTGCCTCCACGGGGCTAGCGGGAGTCTGGCCCAAACAGGAGACCCAGTACTTC
>-|-|TRBJ2-7|TRBV19
CASSAGFFRQGRYEQYF
TGTGCCAGTAGTGCGGGGTTTTTTAGACAGGGTCGTTACGAGCAGTACTTC
>-|TRBD1|TRBJ1-1|TRBV5-1
CASSLAIGQGQAEAFF
TGCGCCAGCAGCTTGGCCATCGGACAGGGTCAGGCTGAAGCTTTCTTT